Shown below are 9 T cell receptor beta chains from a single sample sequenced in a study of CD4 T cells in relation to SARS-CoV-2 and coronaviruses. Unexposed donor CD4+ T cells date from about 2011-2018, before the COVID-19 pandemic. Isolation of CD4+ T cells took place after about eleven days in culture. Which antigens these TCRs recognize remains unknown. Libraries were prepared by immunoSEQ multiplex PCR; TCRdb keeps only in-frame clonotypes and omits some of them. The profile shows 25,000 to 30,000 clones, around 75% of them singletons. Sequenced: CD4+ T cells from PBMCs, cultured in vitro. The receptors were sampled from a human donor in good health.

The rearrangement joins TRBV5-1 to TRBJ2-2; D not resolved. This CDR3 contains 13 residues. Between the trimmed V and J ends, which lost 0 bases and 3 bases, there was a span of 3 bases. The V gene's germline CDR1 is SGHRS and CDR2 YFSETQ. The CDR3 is CASSLAYTGELFF. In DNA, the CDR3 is TGCGCCAGCAGCTTGGCGTACACCGGGGAGCTGTTTTTT.

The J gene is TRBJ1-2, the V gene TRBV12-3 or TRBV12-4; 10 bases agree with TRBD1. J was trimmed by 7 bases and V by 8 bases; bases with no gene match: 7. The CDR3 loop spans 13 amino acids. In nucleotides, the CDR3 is TGTGCCAGCCATCTCGGGACAGGGGTTGGCTACACCTTC. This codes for CASHLGTGVGYTF.

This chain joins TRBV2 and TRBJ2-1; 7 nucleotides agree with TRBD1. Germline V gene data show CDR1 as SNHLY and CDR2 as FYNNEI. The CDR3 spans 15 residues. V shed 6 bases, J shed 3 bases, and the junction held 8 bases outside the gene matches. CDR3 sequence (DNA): TGTGCCAGCAGGTACGGACAGGCGGACTACAATGAGCAGTTCTTC. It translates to CASRYGQADYNEQFF.

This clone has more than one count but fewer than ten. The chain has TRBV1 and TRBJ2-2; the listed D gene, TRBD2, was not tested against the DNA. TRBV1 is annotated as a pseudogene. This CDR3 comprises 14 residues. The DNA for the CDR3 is TGCACCAGCAGCCCTCGAGCGGGAGCCGGGGAGCTGTTTTTT. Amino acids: CTSSPRAGAGELFF.

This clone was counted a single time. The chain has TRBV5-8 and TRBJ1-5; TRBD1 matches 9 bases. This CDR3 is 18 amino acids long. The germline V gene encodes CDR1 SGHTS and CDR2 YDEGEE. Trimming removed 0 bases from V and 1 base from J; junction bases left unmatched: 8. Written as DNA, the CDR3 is TGTGCCAGCAGCTTGGCTTCGGACAGGGGATTGAGCAATCAGCCCCAGCATTTT. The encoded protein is CASSLASDRGLSNQPQHF.

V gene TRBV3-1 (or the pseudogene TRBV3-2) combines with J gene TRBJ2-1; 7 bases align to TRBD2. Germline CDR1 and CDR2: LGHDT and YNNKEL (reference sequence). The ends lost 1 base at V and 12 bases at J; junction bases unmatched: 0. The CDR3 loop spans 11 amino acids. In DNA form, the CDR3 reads TGTGCCAGCAGCCAAGCGGGAGGGCAGTTCTTC. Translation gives CASSQAGGQFF.

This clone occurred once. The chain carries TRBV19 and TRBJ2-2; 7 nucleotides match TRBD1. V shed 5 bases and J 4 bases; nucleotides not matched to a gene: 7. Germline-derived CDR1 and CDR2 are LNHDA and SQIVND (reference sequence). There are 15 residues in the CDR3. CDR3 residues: CASSLRTGATGELFF. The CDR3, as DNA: TGTGCCAGTAGTCTCCGGACAGGAGCCACCGGGGAGCTGTTTTTT.

This CDR3 reads CASSLNAGRNQPQHF. In nucleotides, the CDR3 is TGTGCCAGCAGCTTAAATGCAGGGAGGAATCAGCCCCAGCATTTT. V gene TRBV11-2 combines with J gene TRBJ1-5, with D possibly matching TRBD1 (5 bases). CDR1 and CDR2 (germline): SGHAT, FQNNGV. With 2 bases removed from V and 4 bases from J, the gap between germline ends came to 12 bases. The CDR3 has 15 amino acids.

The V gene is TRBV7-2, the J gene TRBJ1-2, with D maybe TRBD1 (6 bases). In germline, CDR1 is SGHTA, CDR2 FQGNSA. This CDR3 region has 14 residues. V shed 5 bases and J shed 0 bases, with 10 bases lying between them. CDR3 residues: CASSRDRSNYGYTF. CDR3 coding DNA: TGTGCCAGCAGCAGAGACAGGTCTAACTATGGCTACACCTTC.